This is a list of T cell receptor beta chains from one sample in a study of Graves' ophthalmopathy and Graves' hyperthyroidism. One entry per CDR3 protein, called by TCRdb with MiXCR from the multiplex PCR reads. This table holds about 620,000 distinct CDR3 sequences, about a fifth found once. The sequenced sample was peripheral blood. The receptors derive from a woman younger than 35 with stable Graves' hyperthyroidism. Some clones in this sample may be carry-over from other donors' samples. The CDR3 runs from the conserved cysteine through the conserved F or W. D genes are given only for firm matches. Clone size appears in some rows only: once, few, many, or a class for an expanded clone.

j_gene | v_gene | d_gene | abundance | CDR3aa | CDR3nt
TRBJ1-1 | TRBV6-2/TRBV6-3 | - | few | CASSYARFTEAFF | TGTGCCAGCAGTTACGCTCGTTTCACTGAAGCTTTCTTT
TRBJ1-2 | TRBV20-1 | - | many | CSARPGQQVYGYTF | TGCAGTGCTAGACCCGGACAGCAAGTGTATGGCTACACCTTC
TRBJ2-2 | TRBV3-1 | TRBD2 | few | CASSGRTSGRGWTGELFF | TGTGCCAGCAGCGGACGGACTAGCGGGAGAGGGTGGACCGGGGAGCTGTTTTTT
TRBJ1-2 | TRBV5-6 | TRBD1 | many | CASSLGTGAPANYGYTF | TGTGCCAGCAGCCTTGGGACAGGGGCGCCAGCTAACTATGGCTACACCTTC
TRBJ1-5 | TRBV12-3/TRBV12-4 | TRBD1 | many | CASSWDRFNQPQHF | TGTGCCAGCAGCTGGGACAGATTCAATCAGCCCCAGCATTTT
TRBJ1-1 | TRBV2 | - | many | CASTGAQDLEAFF | TGTGCCAGCACCGGGGCGCAGGACCTTGAAGCTTTCTTT
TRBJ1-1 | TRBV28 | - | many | CASSLSGLGGQRGEAFF | TGTGCCAGCAGTTTATCGGGTCTCGGGGGGCAGCGGGGTGAAGCTTTCTTT
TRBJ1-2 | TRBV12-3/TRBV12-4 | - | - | CASSAGRRFYGYTF | TGTGCCAGCAGCGCGGGACGGAGATTCTATGGCTACACCTTC
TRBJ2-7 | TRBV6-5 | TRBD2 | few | CASSSTSGGGEQYF | TGTGCCAGCAGTTCGACTAGCGGGGGGGGAGAGCAGTACTTC
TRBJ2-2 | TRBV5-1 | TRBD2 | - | CASSDSGVAGELFF | TGCGCCAGCAGCGATAGCGGGGTAGCCGGGGAGCTGTTTTTT
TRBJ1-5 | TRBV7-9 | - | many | CASSHGMGAGQPQHF | TGTGCCAGCAGCCACGGGATGGGGGCCGGGCAGCCCCAGCATTTT
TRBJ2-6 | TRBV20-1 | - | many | CSARVPLGANVLTF | TGCAGTGCTAGAGTGCCGTTAGGGGCCAACGTCCTGACTTTC
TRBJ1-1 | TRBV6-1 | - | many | CASTGQMNAEAFF | TGTGCCAGCACTGGACAGATGAACGCTGAAGCTTTCTTT
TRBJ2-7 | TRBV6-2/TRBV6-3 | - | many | CASSYGSGFSEQYF | TGTGCCAGCAGTTACGGTTCCGGGTTTTCCGAGCAGTACTTC
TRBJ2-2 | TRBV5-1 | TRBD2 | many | CASSQVTSPELFF | TGCGCCAGCAGCCAGGTGACTAGCCCGGAGCTGTTTTTT
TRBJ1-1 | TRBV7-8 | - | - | CASSLWWGRDTEASF | TGTGCCAGCAGCTTATGGTGGGGCAGGGACACTGAAGCTTCCTTT
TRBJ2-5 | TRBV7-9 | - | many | CASSLTVETQYF | TGTGCCAGCAGCTTAACAGTGGAGACCCAGTACTTC
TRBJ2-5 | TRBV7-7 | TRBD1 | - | CASSPNRGETQYF | TGTGCTAGCAGCCCTAACAGGGGAGAGACCCAGTACTTC
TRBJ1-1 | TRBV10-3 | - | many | CAISENRQGTEAFF | TGTGCCATCAGTGAGAACCGGCAGGGCACTGAAGCTTTCTTT
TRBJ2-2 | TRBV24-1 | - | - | CATSHRVNTGELFF | TGTGCCACCAGTCACAGAGTCAACACCGGGGAGCTGTTTTTT
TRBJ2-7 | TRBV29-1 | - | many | CSVGGISYEQYF | TGCAGCGTTGGGGGCATCTCCTACGAGCAGTACTTC
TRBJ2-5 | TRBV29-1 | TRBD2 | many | CSVAGAGVQETQYF | TGCAGCGTCGCTGGAGCGGGAGTCCAAGAGACCCAGTACTTC
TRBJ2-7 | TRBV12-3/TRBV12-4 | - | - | CASSFRDGSGSLEQYF | TGTGCCAGCAGTTTTAGGGACGGGTCCGGGAGTTTGGAGCAGTACTTC
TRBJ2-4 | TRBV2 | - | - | CASRGVGAIQYF | TGTGCCAGCAGGGGGGTCGGTGCCATTCAGTACTTC
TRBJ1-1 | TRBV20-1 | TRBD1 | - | CRGTGGGTEAFF | TGCAGGGGGACAGGGGGCGGCACTGAAGCTTTCTTT
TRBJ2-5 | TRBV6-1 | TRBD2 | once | CASSRLAGGTDQETQYF | TGTGCCAGCAGTCGACTAGCGGGGGGGACAGATCAAGAGACCCAGTACTTC
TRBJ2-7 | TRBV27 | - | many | CASSPQGRPYEQYF | TGTGCCAGCAGCCCACAGGGTAGGCCCTACGAGCAGTACTTC
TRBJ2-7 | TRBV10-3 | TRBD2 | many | CAIRSVGGNTYEQYF | TGTGCCATCCGGTCGGTGGGGGGGAATACCTACGAGCAGTACTTC
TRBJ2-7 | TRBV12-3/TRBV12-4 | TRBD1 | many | CASSLRQGIYEQYF | TGTGCCAGCAGTTTAAGACAGGGGATCTACGAGCAGTACTTC
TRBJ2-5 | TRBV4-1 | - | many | CASSQGVGTEETQYF | TGCGCCAGCAGCCAAGGGGTAGGGACCGAAGAGACCCAGTACTTC
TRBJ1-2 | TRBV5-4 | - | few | CASSLGQNNGYTF | TGTGCCAGCAGCTTGGGGCAGAACAATGGCTACACCTTC
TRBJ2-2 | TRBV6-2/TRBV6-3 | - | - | CASSYSIGAGMNTGELFF | TGTGCCAGCAGTTACTCGATAGGGGCAGGGATGAACACCGGGGAGCTGTTTTTT
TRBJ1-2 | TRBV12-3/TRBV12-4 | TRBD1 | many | CASSDRGLIYGYTF | TGTGCCAGCAGTGACAGGGGGCTAATCTATGGCTACACCTTC
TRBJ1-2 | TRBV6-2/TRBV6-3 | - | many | CASSPGDDYGYTF | TGTGCCAGCAGCCCTGGCGACGACTATGGCTACACCTTC
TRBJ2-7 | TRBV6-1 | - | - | CASSEQHLLGEQYF | TGTGCCAGCAGTGAACAACACCTCCTGGGGGAGCAGTACTTC
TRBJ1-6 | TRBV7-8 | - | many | CASSPRRDAYNSPLHF | TGTGCCAGCAGCCCGCGACGGGACGCCTATAATTCACCCCTCCACTTT
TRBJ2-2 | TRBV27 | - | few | CASSWGEATGELFF | TGTGCCAGCAGTTGGGGAGAAGCCACCGGGGAGCTGTTTTTT
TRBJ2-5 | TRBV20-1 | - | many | CSARDGAYGAETQYF | TGCAGTGCTAGAGACGGGGCATATGGGGCAGAGACCCAGTACTTC